This T cell receptor beta chain was obtained from a study of cytomegalovirus exposure and HLA in healthy donors (dated by TCRdb to 2017 to 2019). About the study as a whole: According to an earlier analysis of 587 of the donors, 150 million to 200 million T cells yielded 95 million to 140 million unique TCR beta sequences and around 280 Gb of sequence data. An early release that covered about 600 HLA-typed donors contained about 300 gigabases of sequencing data and tens of millions of unique TCR sequences. The genetic ancestry cluster associated with self-reported Caucasian donors included 81% of the roughly 400 genotyped donors. The study aimed to test whether signatures of past pathogen exposure could be identified by cataloging public T cell receptors. The study profiled the T cell repertoires of under 850 subjects by immunosequencing and related them to cytomegalovirus serostatus. A separate validation cohort of 100 to 150 different subjects was used in addition to the 666-subject first cohort. To predict cytomegalovirus infection status, the study combined high-throughput TCR immunosequencing, statistical association of individual TCRs with disease status, and machine learning. A later analysis re-analyzed previously published TCR beta repertoires from 600 to 850 donors and added high-resolution HLA genotyping to study TCR occurrence patterns. In the later analysis, no new phenotypic data were used to find candidate immune exposures; instead, reliance was placed on TCR beta sequences and their occurrence across donors. In an earlier analysis of 500 to 650 of the donors, high-throughput TCR beta sequencing was used to judge whether each TCR beta V gene segment behaved as functional or pseudogenic. Alongside the repertoire data, information on donor age, sex, ethnicity and CMV serostatus was compiled. A later genetic analysis used genome-wide SNP genotypes for about 65% of the roughly 670 donors, treating that subset as a discovery cohort. Every repertoire in the discovery cohort had been generated on one and the same sequencing platform. HLA typing included class I and class II loci at four-digit resolution. The number of typed donors differed by locus: about 629-630 for A, B, C, DRB1 and DQB1; some 500 for DQA1; approximately 600 for DPA1; and about 470 for DPB1. A few DR-DQ haplotypes were handled as single units for association and clustering because linkage in the cohort was strong. Among about 400 genotyped donors of the cohort, an average of approximately 240,000 unique TCR beta nucleotide sequences was sequenced per donor, of which 15% to 20% were non-productive.

The library was prepared using the immunoSEQ multiplex PCR assay. For the multiplex PCR, a mixture combining 60 forward primers for TCR Vbeta segments and 13 reverse primers for TCR Jbeta segments was used. The CDR3 region of rearranged TCR beta genes was amplified from genomic DNA by a multiplex PCR assay. The Illumina HiSeq System was used to sequence the amplified TCR beta libraries as 87-base-pair reads. The authors' analysis ran thus. A later analysis counted some 74 million unique TCR beta chains across the 550 to 800 repertoires, and around 9.9 million of these chains were shared by at least two donors. A nearest-neighbor algorithm error-corrected the raw reads and collapsed the reads into unique sequences, merging closely related sequences to remove PCR and sequencing errors. Alignment of CDR3 sequences to IMGT reference sequences was used to assign V, D and J gene segments. For a sequence to be retained, a match of at least six nucleotides was required to both a V gene segment and a J gene segment. A rearrangement was called productive if the CDR3 had no stop codons and remained in frame with V and J, and every other rearrangement was called non-productive. Following IMGT convention, CDR3 was defined as the stretch from the second conserved V-encoded cysteine up to the conserved J-encoded phenylalanine. The earlier analysis of 587 of the donors excluded any sequence lacking an unambiguous match to a single V gene segment. In an earlier analysis of approximately 550 of the donors, V segments were called functional above 56.7% productive rearrangements and were called segregating when the between-donor standard deviation exceeded 5%. To diagnose cytomegalovirus status from the catalog of TCR beta chain sequences, a statistical classification framework was built. A later analysis assigned V and J genes by comparing TCR nucleotide sequences with IMGT/GENE-DB human TR gene sequences. Using the TCRdist pipeline, a later analysis assigned CDR3 sequences along with most-parsimonious VDJ recombination scenarios. In a later analysis, every TCR beta chain was defined by the combination of its CDR3 amino acid sequence and its V-gene family, and reads without a unique V-gene family were dropped. As a way to deal with suspected cross-contamination and a sequencing artifact, a later analysis dropped hundreds of nucleotide sequences that were highly shared and had low generation probability. For each public chain, a later analysis derived a clonal expansion index from normalized ranks of inferred template counts within each repertoire. In a later analysis, generation probabilities were computed with a VDJ recombination model fitted to out-of-frame rearrangements, and the resulting probabilities were checked against IGoR. In a later analysis, hypergeometric tests were used to score TCR-TCR, TCR-HLA and TCR-CMV co-occurrence, with a repertoire-size bias correction applied to TCR pairs. To estimate false discovery rates, a later analysis permuted the HLA or CMV assignments 20 times. In a later analysis, co-occurring TCRs were grouped using DBSCAN, and TCRdist sequence similarity was added for clustering within HLA-allele-positive subsets. Co-occurrence clustering excluded repertoires with fewer than 30,000 or more than 120,000 public chains, plus five with anomalous nucleotide sharing. TCRdb carries this immuneACCESS record with in-frame sequences only. Its versions omit some clonotypes, under half of them owing to an unresolved V gene in the studies checked, with the rest unexplained. The DNA gave D and trimming, while V, J and clone size come from that table. For this sample there are approximately 150,000 clones; less than 85% appear just once. Together, the top ten hold over 1.3% of the sample.

On this clone: Its antigen is still unknown. No much larger clone is present one base from it, and per-base qualities are unavailable.

Study-level results and caveats: In vitro tests confirmed that three of the cytomegalovirus-associated TCR beta chains recognize cytomegalovirus antigens. Only TCR beta chains were sequenced in this cohort, and the absence of alpha or paired-chain data limited detectable features. In a later analysis, HLA-associated TCR beta chains were found to be more clonally expanded and to have lower generation probabilities than equally common non-associated chains. Some IMGT-functional V segments, including TRBV6-2 and TRBV6-3, could not be told apart with the 87-base-pair reads, so those segments were excluded. Linkage disequilibrium might explain the correlated functional status among segregating V segments, but an unknown experimental factor could not be excluded. In a later analysis, several top co-occurrence clusters were reported to appear linked to parvovirus B19, influenza, CMV and Epstein-Barr virus. A later genetic analysis associated a missense DCLRE1C variant with V-gene and J-gene trimming of TCR beta chains, and an independent cohort replicated the association. In a later analysis, 15,000 to 20,000 TCR beta sequences were associated with specific HLA alleles at a false discovery rate of 0.05. Most TCR sequences were seen in very few donors, while some public TCRs were found in many individuals. An earlier analysis of around 540 of the donors showed that most TCR beta V segments appeared in productive rearrangements either about 90% or about 30% of the time, which broadly matched IMGT annotations. Presence/absence analyses assumed roughly uniform sequencing depth across donors, an assumption that may not hold. For the cohort, immune exposure information was limited to CMV serostatus. A further reported finding was that TCR beta sequences accurately predicted the HLA-A and HLA-B alleles for most subjects in the first cohort. HLA typing was unavailable for some donors at each locus, so association tests used only the typed subset. A later analysis found that TCR association rates varied across HLA loci, with DRB1 alleles showing the most associated TCRs and HLA-C alleles the fewest. It was suggested by the authors that the approach could potentially be generalized to other disease states and immunological phenotypes. The earlier analysis of a few hundred of the donors excluded 15 to 20 rarely observed V segments, including chromosome 9 orphons, because counts were too low. According to a later genetic analysis, donors in an Asian-associated ancestry cluster had fewer N-insertions in productive TCRs than the approximately 650-donor mean. In a later analysis, most CMV-associated TCR beta chains were found to appear HLA-restricted, with HLA associations seemingly driven largely by CMV exposure. A cluster of highly shared sequence variants was judged likely to represent a technical artifact of the sequencing pipeline. A total of fewer than 200 TCR beta chains were listed by the study as associated with cytomegalovirus. The classifier was reported to diagnose cytomegalovirus status with high specificity and sensitivity in both the original cohort and the validation cohort. Assigning TCR associations to individual alleles was difficult when HLA alleles, especially DR and DQ, strongly co-occurred.

The cohort comprised fewer than 750 healthy bone marrow donors. All cohort members were sampled while nominally healthy, although unrecorded immune exposures were likely present. The donor was CMV seronegative and belonged to the group of 350 to 400 seronegative cohort members. A peripheral blood sample was collected from each donor, and TCR beta sequencing was performed on peripheral blood mononuclear cells. The Qiagen DNeasy Blood Extraction Kit was used to extract genomic DNA from the blood cell samples. Including the terminal cysteine and phenylalanine, the CDR3 comprises 15 residues. The CDR3 DNA has 45 bases and is translated from base 1. After removal of 4 bases from V and 4 bases from J, the junction retains 8 bases not matched to a gene. CDR1 and CDR2 (SGHNT, YYREEE) derive from the germline V gene (reference sequence).

Sequenced sample: PBMCs. The sequence links TRBV5-4 to TRBJ2-7, with 10 middle bases fitting TRBD2. The source of this sequence is a man aged 55 to 69 in good health and CMV-seronegative. The CDR3 here reads CASSPVGTSVYEQYF. The DNA reads as follows: TGTGCCAGCAGCCCGGTGGGGACTAGCGTGTACGAGCAGTACTTC.